This T cell receptor beta chain was profiled in a study of Tregs in tolerant kidney transplant recipients. Study results and caveats: Findings come from small patient numbers and require larger validation. Biological reproducibility was not directly addressed in this study. Tolerant patients' donor-specific Tregs expanded beyond overall Tregs, suggesting antigen-driven growth.

Method: immunoSEQ multiplex PCR; TCRdb's copy keeps in-frame clones and lacks some. The sample includes 90,000 to 130,000 clones, 90% seen only once; the top ten take about 0.31%. Concerning this clone itself: The antigen remains undetermined.

Unstimulated regulatory T cells (CD4+CD25+CD127-), CD4+CD25- non-regulatory cells, CD4 and CD8 cells were FACS-sorted from thawed PBMCs. Germline V gene lookup returns CDR1 ENHRY and CDR2 SYGVKD. V lost 4 bases, J lost 4 bases, and 10 bases lay in between. This CDR3 region has 14 residues. This clonotype was sampled from a human donor who received a combined kidney and bone marrow transplant. This sequence joins TRBV10-3 and TRBJ2-2; D uncertain. The sample was CD4+ T cells from blood, taken before the transplant. The CDR3 DNA is TGTGCCATCAGTGGTCTTAGTACCACCGGGGAGCTGTTTTTT. Translated: CAISGLSTTGELFF.